This T cell receptor (beta chain) was captured by sequencing in a study of T cell responses to AZD1222 COVID-19 vaccine. The table came from immunoSEQ multiplex PCR; TCRdb's copy has only in-frame clones and leaves some out. This sample has some 130,000 clones, with approximately 93% found just once. Germline assignment: CDR1 SNHLY and CDR2 FYNNEI. Trimming took 4 bases from V and 5 from J; bases not matched to a gene: 1. The CDR3 covers 12 residues. The chain couples TRBV2 to TRBJ2-7, with 8 bases matching TRBD1. This TCR came from an adult in good health. Sequenced here: peripheral blood, sampled on day 0 of AZD1222 vaccination. The CDR3, as DNA: TGTGCCAGCAGTGGACAGGGGCACGAGCAGTACTTC. It translates to CASSGQGHEQYF.